These 16 T cell receptor beta chains originate from one sample sequenced in a study of blood T cell repertoires in COVID-19. Repertoires were generated with immunoSEQ multiplex PCR, while TCRdb's copy carries only in-frame clones and drops some. This sample has more than 110,000 clones, with roughly 85% found just once. The sequencing input was peripheral blood. The receptors come from a man in his fifties or sixties with acute or convalescent COVID-19.

The chain joins TRBV7-8 to TRBJ2-7; possibly TRBD1 for D (5 bases). The CDR3 length is 12 residues. From germline, CDR1 is SGHVS and CDR2 FQNEAQ. V lost 5 bases and J 6 bases, leaving 11 bases between the germline ends. The chain's CDR3 is CASSPGAGEQYF. As DNA, the CDR3 is TGTGCCAGCAGCCCTGGGGCCGGCGAGCAGTACTTC.

This chain uses TRBV6-5 with TRBJ1-5, with D possibly matching TRBD1 (5 bases). This CDR3 spans 14 amino acids. Germline CDR1 and CDR2: MNHEY and SVGAGI. The V and J ends lost 2 bases and 6 bases respectively, with 11 bases between them. The CDR3, as DNA: TGTGCCAGCAGTTACCAGCAGGGAGGTCAGCCCCAGCATTTT. It is translated as CASSYQQGGQPQHF.

This rearrangement joins TRBV28 to TRBJ1-2, with D tentatively TRBD1 (5 bases). Germline V gene data show CDR1 as MDHEN and CDR2 as SYDVKM. CDR3 length equals 15 residues. V lost 9 bases to trimming and J lost 3 bases, with 20 bases between them. The CDR3 loop reads CASLDGQPPYYGYTF. As DNA, the CDR3 is TGTGCCAGTTTGGACGGACAACCTCCTTACTATGGCTACACCTTC.

The gene calls are TRBV6-2 or TRBV6-3 and TRBJ2-1; D not certain. V gave up 3 bases and J gave up 0 bases, with 6 bases separating them. CDR1 is MNHEY and CDR2 is SVGEGT in the germline V gene. This CDR3 region has 14 residues. DNA of the CDR3: TGTGCCAGCAGTTATTCTAGCTCCTACAATGAGCAGTTCTTC. Its translation: CASSYSSSYNEQFF.

The genes are TRBV5-5 and TRBJ1-1; D call uncertain. With 2 bases removed from V and 6 bases from J, the gap between germline ends came to 14 bases. Germline V gene sequence: CDR1 SGHKS, CDR2 YYEKEE (reference sequence). This CDR3 region has 14 residues. The DNA of the CDR3 is TGTGCCAGCAGCTTATTGTCGCTGGCGGCTGAAGCTTTCTTT. Residues: CASSLLSLAAEAFF.

This clone was observed once. V is TRBV5-1 and J is TRBJ2-5; 14 nucleotides align to TRBD2. This CDR3 is 16 amino acids long. With V trimmed by 7 bases and J by 2 bases, 7 bases remained unmatched. CDR1 is SGHRS, CDR2 YFSETQ, per germline. The CDR3 region has the DNA TGCGCCAGCGGGACTAGCGGGAGACTTTTACAAGAGACCCAGTACTTC. Its translation: CASGTSGRLLQETQYF.

The CDR3 sequence is CATSEPGTGGEGPQHF. CDR3 sequence (DNA): TGTGCCACCAGTGAGCCCGGGACAGGTGGGGAGGGACCCCAGCATTTT. This sequence joins TRBV24-1 and TRBJ1-5; 8 bases are a match to TRBD1. CDR3 length equals 16 residues. V shed 4 bases, J shed 10 bases, and the junction held 14 bases outside the gene matches. Germline CDR1 reads KGHDR; CDR2 reads SFDVKD.

The chain joins TRBV9 to TRBJ2-1; 10 bases are a match to TRBD1. Germline loops: CDR1 SGDLS, CDR2 YYNGEE. This CDR3 has 14 residues. J lost 8 bases, V lost 3 bases, and 5 bases had no gene match. The CDR3 DNA reads as TGTGCCAGCAGCGCGACAGGGGGCACCGATGAGCAGTTCTTC. Amino acid sequence: CASSATGGTDEQFF.

The rearrangement uses TRBV15 and TRBJ2-1; unclear D gene. The CDR3 is 13 amino acids. The V and J ends lost 3 bases and 1 base respectively, with 4 bases between them. Germline V CDR1 and CDR2: LNHNV, YYDKDF (reference sequence). DNA for the CDR3: TGTGCCACCAGCAGGGCTTCCTACAATGAGCAGTTCTTC. This encodes CATSRASYNEQFF.

The chain employs TRBV5-5 and TRBJ2-5; 10 positions agree with TRBD1. The CDR3 is 14 residues long. The germline V gene encodes CDR1 SGHKS and CDR2 YYEKEE (reference sequence). V shed 4 bases and J 3 bases; nucleotides not matched to a gene: 3. The CDR3 sequence: CASSRDRGEETQYF. CDR3 coding DNA: TGTGCCAGCAGCCGGGACAGGGGAGAAGAGACCCAGTACTTC.

V and J are TRBV28 and TRBJ1-6; D remains ambiguous. The ends were cut back, 6 bases at V and 0 bases at J, with 9 bases in the middle. The length of the CDR3 is 15 residues. Germline-derived CDR1 and CDR2 are MDHEN and SYDVKM. CDR3 protein: CASRGSSSYNSPLHF. DNA for the CDR3: TGTGCCAGCAGGGGCAGTAGCTCCTATAATTCACCCCTCCACTTT.

This clone was counted between two and nine times. V is TRBV6-5 and J is TRBJ2-7, with TRBD1 matching over 9 bases. The CDR3 has 14 residues. Trimming cost V 2 bases and J 2 bases; bases outside gene matches: 1. Germline CDR1 and CDR2: MNHEY and SVGAGI. For the CDR3, the DNA is TGTGCCAGCAGTTACGGGACAGGGACCTACGAGCAGTACTTC. Its protein product is CASSYGTGTYEQYF.

A word on this clone: At the DNA level, this CDR3 is encoded by other sequences in the same sample as well. The chain employs TRBV5-1 and TRBJ1-1; TRBD1 matches at 8 bases. The CDR3 runs 13 residues. Looked up from germline, CDR1 is SGHRS and CDR2 is YFSETQ. Trimming at V came to 1 base and at J to 5 bases, leaving 1 base not matched to a gene. The CDR3 coding sequence is TGCGCCAGCAGCTTGACAGGGGGAACTGAAGCTTTCTTT. This encodes CASSLTGGTEAFF.

This rearrangement joins TRBV6-5 to TRBJ2-3; TRBD2 matches 7 bases. The CDR3 is 14 amino acids. V lost 2 bases to trimming and J lost 1 base; unmatched junction nucleotides: 0. In germline, CDR1 is MNHEY, CDR2 SVGAGI. CDR3 in amino acids: CASSYAGGTDTQYF. CDR3 in DNA: TGTGCCAGCAGTTACGCGGGGGGCACAGATACGCAGTATTTT.

The genes are TRBV27 and TRBJ1-4; a weak D match, TRBD1 (6 bases). V lost 4 bases to trimming and J lost 7 bases, with 16 bases between them. Per germline, CDR1 MNHEY and CDR2 SMNVEV (reference sequence). The CDR3 length is 15 residues. The CDR3 DNA is TGTGCCAGCAGTTCCGGACAGCCTGGGAGTGAAAAACTGTTTTTT. Its translation is CASSSGQPGSEKLFF.

This chain's CDR3 is CASSPMSYNSPLHF. CDR3 bases: TGTGCCAGCTCACCAATGTCTTATAATTCACCCCTCCACTTT. V gene TRBV18 combines with J gene TRBJ1-6, with D unclear. This CDR3 region has 14 residues. V was trimmed by 2 bases and J by 4 bases, leaving 6 bases between them. Germline values: CDR1 KGHSH, CDR2 LQKENI.